Reported below is one T cell receptor (beta chain). No antigen is known for it. No much larger clone is present one base from it, and per-base qualities are unavailable. The same CDR3 arises from other DNA sequences in this sample as well. These data come from a study of shared clonotypes between healthy human individuals (dated by TCRdb to about 2020). Broadly, across the study: The cohort included three men and two women between 18 and 49 years of age. Per donor, leukapheresis produced somewhere between about 0.9 and 9 billion PBMCs. Per donor, three plates each were used for CD4 naive and CD4 memory, two for CD8 naive, and one for CD8 memory. To increase sequencing depth and limit assay-specific biases, TCR repertoire library preparation and sequencing were carried out by different laboratories using diverse techniques. To estimate repertoire size and how much clonotypes are shared between individuals, the study performed deep sequencing of blood TCR repertoires from roughly five healthy adults. Study-wide findings and limitations: Estimated clonotype richness was generally larger for naive than for memory subsets. Sampling was restricted to blood, and TCR repertoires in tissue are likely to differ from TCR repertoires in blood. When four donors were compared, the shared fraction of clonotypes was about 5.5% for naive CD4, 3.5% to 4% for naive CD8, roughly 2.3% for memory CD4, and 0.35% to 0.4% for memory CD8. Because the study included only a small number of donors, the genetic and exposure-history diversity represented was limited. Even with the large sequencing depth, rarefaction of the sorted-subset datasets indicated that sequencing was incomplete. Clonotypes shared by all four sorted-subset donors showed higher generation probabilities than non-shared clonotypes. Pairwise subsampling indicated that sequencing depth was expected to affect the degree of clonotype sharing among donors.

Healthy HIV-negative adults with no recently reported acute infections or vaccinations were included as donors. All donors were Caucasian adults living in Nashville, Tennessee, USA. Magnetic negative selection was used to enrich CD4+ T cells, after which naive cells were positively selected on CD45RA and the negative fraction became the memory subset. Blood was obtained by leukapheresis, after which PBMCs were separated by Ficoll-Histopaque density gradient centrifugation and cryopreserved in liquid nitrogen vapor phase. Analytical flow cytometry was used to check the purity and quantity of each magnetically sorted T cell population. Each sorted fraction had its genomic DNA isolated and then quantified by UV absorbance on a Nanodrop 2000c. Spanning cysteine to phenylalanine, the CDR3 consists of 12 amino acids. Just CDR3 DNA is preserved here, 36 bases in frame from base 1. CDR1 and CDR2 (SGHAT, FQDESV) derive from the germline V gene (reference sequence). V is cut by 4 bases and J by 0 bases, and the space between the germline ends is 4 bases.

Using the deep immunoSEQ assay, multiplex PCR amplified TCR CDR3 regions from genomic DNA. For each cell subset, the extracted genomic DNA was distributed evenly across all wells of several immunoSEQ 96-well plates, and each plate served as one replicate. For sorted subsets, each replicate PCR was loaded with 200 ng genomic DNA, equivalent to about 33,000 T cell genomes. Purified libraries were measured with a Qubit 3.0 fluorometer, size-checked on a Bioanalyzer 2100, and measured again with the KAPA Library Quantification kit. Every immunoSEQ 96-well plate was sequenced on a separate single-read 150-cycle Illumina NextSeq 550 flow cell. Processing in the source paper ran as follows. The immunoSEQ output contained only junctional sequences without quality scores, so filtering could not match that applied to full-length reads. Sequences were annotated with PyIR, a Python wrapper for IgBLAST v1.9, and V/J genes and CDR3 were assigned using IMGT germline references. Reads were filtered out if the reads had weak V/J assignments (E-value above 1e-6), no CDR3, stop codons, out-of-frame junctions, or ambiguous translated residues. V3J clonotypes were defined as sequences sharing the same inferred V gene, J gene, and CDR3 amino acid sequence. To compute the percentage overlap between repertoires, the number of shared unique clonotypes was divided by the size of the smaller repertoire. RTK rarefaction, the Chao1 estimator, and Recon v2.1 estimates of unobserved clonotypes were used to assess repertoire richness. OLGA was used to compute generation probabilities for all TCRbeta clonotypes that the gDNA method yielded from several donors. TCRdb carries this immuneACCESS record with in-frame sequences only. Its versions omit some clonotypes, under half of them owing to an unresolved V gene in the studies checked, with the rest unexplained. The V and J calls and clone size come from that table; D and trimming were worked out from the DNA. A total of roughly 1.4 million clones appear in this sample, approximately 98.5% of them only once. In total, the top ten clones hold approximately 0.38% of the sample.

The sequenced sample consisted of naive CD4+ T cells sorted from blood. In light of the paper, this sample's cell subset or site label describes: CD45RA+ positively selected. This TCR was sampled from a man aged 25-40 years in good health. In this chain, TRBV11-1 is recombined with TRBJ2-7, with an unclear D gene assignment. The CDR3 sequence is CASSSSSYEQYF. Here is the DNA: TGTGCCAGCAGCTCCAGCTCCTACGAGCAGTACTTC.